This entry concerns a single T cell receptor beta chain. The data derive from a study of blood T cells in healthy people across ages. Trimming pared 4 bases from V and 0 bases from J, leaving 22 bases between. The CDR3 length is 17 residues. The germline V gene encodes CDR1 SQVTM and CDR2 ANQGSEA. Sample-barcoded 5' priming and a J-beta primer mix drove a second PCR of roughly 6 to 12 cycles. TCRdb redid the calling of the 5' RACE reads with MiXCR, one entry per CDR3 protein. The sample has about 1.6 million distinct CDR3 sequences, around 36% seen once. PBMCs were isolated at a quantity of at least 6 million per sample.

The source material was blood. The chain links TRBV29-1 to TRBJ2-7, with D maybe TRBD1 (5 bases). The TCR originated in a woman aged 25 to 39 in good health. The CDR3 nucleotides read TGCAGCGTTGCGGCTAGGAACCTAGGGGTTAGCTCCTACGAGCAGTACTTC. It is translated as CSVAARNLGVSSYEQYF.